The TCR beta chain under discussion was sequenced for a study of blood T cell repertoires in COVID-19. Overall study context: Samples of COVID-19 (acute and convalescent) were obtained from the United States, Italy and Spain. The cDNA or gDNA used as material had been derived from T cells, B-cell-depleted T cells, or PBMCs.

The Seattle site enrolled patients during active infection and followed them longitudinally. CDR3 length: 11 amino acids. V lost 10 bases and J 8 bases, leaving 14 bases between the germline ends. Looked up from germline, CDR1 is MNHEY and CDR2 is SVGAGI. In the original analysis: Nucleated cell number was recorded as an estimate derived from reference gene primer amplification. TCRdb's copy holds only in-frame clones and misses some; the assay was immunoSEQ multiplex PCR. V and J calls and clone size are those listed in that table; D and trimming were worked out from the DNA. The sample records about 76,000 clones, 85% being singletons.

The receptor was derived from a man aged 55 to 70 with COVID-19, enrolled during active disease. The sample consisted of peripheral blood. The genes are TRBV6-5 and TRBJ1-2; a weak D match, TRBD1 (5 bases). The CDR3 here is CATRSGGGYTF. The CDR3, as DNA: TGTGCCACCCGGTCGGGGGGGGGCTACACCTTC.